Each of the 27 T cell receptor beta chains below was sequenced from the same sample in a study of blood T cell repertoires in COVID-19. Produced via immunoSEQ multiplex PCR; TCRdb's table is partial and in-frame only. The table records around 250,000 clones, 86% of them present only once. The sequencing sample was made of PBMCs or T cells enriched from blood (not recorded which). All receptors derive from a man between 18 and 35 years old who had recovered from COVID-19.

This sequence joins TRBV12-3 or TRBV12-4 and TRBJ1-5; D gene ambiguous. The V end lost 5 bases, the J end lost 3 bases, and 5 bases lay between the germline ends. The CDR3 consists of 12 residues. The CDR3 protein is CASSSNNQPQHF. The CDR3 coding sequence is TGTGCCAGCAGTAGCAACAATCAGCCCCAGCATTTT.

The chain carries TRBV3-1 (or the pseudogene TRBV3-2) and TRBJ2-7; weak D call: TRBD1 (5 bases). Deletions cut 4 bases from V and 6 bases from J, with 31 bases between. CDR3 length equals 19 residues. Germline CDR1 is LGHDT and CDR2 is YNNKEL (reference sequence). The CDR3 sequence: CASSRNKMGREGILSEQYF. Here the CDR3 DNA reads TGTGCCAGCAGCCGAAATAAGATGGGCAGGGAAGGGATACTGAGCGAGCAGTACTTC.

This clone was seen only once. The chain carries TRBV2 and TRBJ2-1; D is unresolved. V gave up 7 bases and J gave up 9 bases, with 10 bases separating them. The CDR3 consists of 11 residues. CDR1 and CDR2 from the germline V gene are SNHLY and FYNNEI. Here the CDR3 reads CASTGLAEQFF. DNA of the CDR3: TGTGCCAGCACTGGCCTCGCTGAGCAGTTCTTC. Variable domain in full (rest from reference TRBV2 and TRBJ2-1): EPEVTQTPSHQVTQMGQEVILRCVPISNHLYFYWYRQILGQKVEFLVSFYNNEISEKSEIFDDQFSVERPDGSNFTLKIRSTKLEDSAMYFCASTGLAEQFFGPGTRLTVL.

The rearrangement links TRBV2 to TRBJ2-7; TRBD1 aligns across 8 bases. CDR1 is SNHLY, CDR2 FYNNEI, per germline. The CDR3 is 15 amino acids. Losses at the gene ends were 5 bases for V and 1 base for J; bases not matched to a gene: 7. The CDR3 DNA sequence: TGTGCCAGCAGTCCTACAGGGGGTCGATCCTACGAGCAGTACTTC. Translation: CASSPTGGRSYEQYF.

The J gene is TRBJ2-2, the V gene TRBV5-1, with D hard to call. The CDR3 is 11 residues long. The germline V gene encodes CDR1 SGHRS and CDR2 YFSETQ. Trimming took 4 bases from V and 5 from J, leaving 3 bases between them. Here the CDR3 DNA reads TGCGCCAGCAGCGTAACCGGGGAGCTGTTTTTT. This translates into CASSVTGELFF.

The chain is built from TRBV6-1 and TRBJ1-5; TRBD1 is a possible D gene (5 bases). Trimming removed 0 bases from V and 6 bases from J, with 9 bases in between. This CDR3 is 14 amino acids long. CDR1 and CDR2 (germline): MNHNS, SASEGT. The DNA for the CDR3 is TGTGCCAGCAGTGAAGCGTGGGGGGGTCAGCCCCAGCATTTT. Amino acid sequence: CASSEAWGGQPQHF.

This chain joins TRBV5-1 and TRBJ2-3; perhaps TRBD1 as D (6 bases). Germline V gives CDR1 SGHRS, CDR2 YFSETQ. Trimming removed 5 bases at V and 5 bases at J, with 15 bases between. There are 14 residues in the CDR3. The CDR3 region is CASRGAGTIDTQYF. The CDR3 DNA is TGCGCCAGCAGGGGGGCAGGGACGATAGATACGCAGTATTTT.

The chain employs TRBV7-2 and TRBJ2-1; TRBD2 matches at 9 bases. V shed 3 bases, J shed 7 bases, and the junction held 10 bases outside the gene matches. Germline-derived CDR1 and CDR2 are SGHTA and FQGNSA. This CDR3 has 16 amino acids. The CDR3, as DNA: TGTGCCAGCAGCTTCGCGGGGGGGACGAGTTGGAATGAGCAGTTCTTC. It is translated as CASSFAGGTSWNEQFF. Using reference TRBV7-2 and TRBJ2-1 for the parts outside the CDR3, the full variable domain is GAGVSQSPSNKVTEKGKDVELRCDPISGHTALYWYRQSLGQGLEFLIYFQGNSAPDKSGLPSDRFSAERTGGSVSTLTIQRTQQEDSAVYLCASSFAGGTSWNEQFFGPGTRLTVL.

This chain connects TRBV5-6 to TRBJ2-1; 7 bases fit TRBD2. The CDR3 loop spans 14 amino acids. V lost 3 bases, J lost 9 bases, and 9 bases stayed unmatched. Germline values: CDR1 SGHDT, CDR2 YYEEEE. In nucleotides, the CDR3 is TGTGCCAGCAGCTCACTCCGACTAGCTGTTGAGCAGTTCTTC. It yields the protein CASSSLRLAVEQFF.

This rearrangement joins TRBV4-2 to TRBJ1-6; TRBD1 aligns across 10 bases. The CDR3 spans 18 residues. J lost 7 bases, V lost 2 bases, and 11 bases had no gene match. The germline V gene encodes CDR1 LGHNA and CDR2 YNFKEQ. CDR3 sequence reads: CASSQSADRGGLNSPLHF. The CDR3 nucleotides are TGTGCCAGCAGCCAAAGCGCGGACAGGGGGGGCTTAAATTCACCCCTCCACTTT.

This chain links TRBV7-6 with TRBJ1-1; a weak D match, TRBD1 (6 bases). The CDR3 extends over 14 amino acids. Trimming took off 5 bases at V and 1 base at J, with 11 bases between the two ends. The V gene's germline CDR1 is SGHVS and CDR2 FNYEAQ. The CDR3 nucleotides read TGTGCCAGCAGCCTCTTGACAGGGAACACTGAAGCTTTCTTT. Amino acid sequence: CASSLLTGNTEAFF.

CDR3 residues: CASSLGGVYEQYF. CDR3 nucleotides: TGTGCCAGCAGTTTAGGGGGGGTCTACGAGCAGTACTTC. This chain joins TRBV12-3 or TRBV12-4 and TRBJ2-7; the D gene is possibly TRBD2 (6 bases). The CDR3 has 13 amino acids. Trimming took off 1 base at V and 3 bases at J, with 7 bases between the two ends.

The V gene is TRBV6-5, the J gene TRBJ2-7; D is perhaps TRBD2 (7 bases). Germline CDR1 reads MNHEY; CDR2 reads SVGAGI. The CDR3 length is 14 residues. Between the trimmed V and J ends, which lost 8 bases and 3 bases, there was a span of 17 bases. The CDR3 DNA reads as TGTGCCAGCCTTAAATCGGGGGGCCTCTACGAGCAGTACTTC. Translated, it gives CASLKSGGLYEQYF.

The V gene is TRBV3-1 (or the pseudogene TRBV3-2), the J gene TRBJ2-7; 10 nucleotides line up with TRBD1. V was clipped by 1 base and J by 2 bases; unmatched bases: 11. The CDR3 length is 18 residues. Germline lookup yields CDR1 LGHDT and CDR2 YNNKEL (reference sequence). The CDR3 region has the DNA TGTGCCAGCAGCCAAGTGAGGGGTTGGACAGGGGGGACCTACGAGCAGTACTTC. It is translated as CASSQVRGWTGGTYEQYF.

This chain uses TRBV3-1 (or the pseudogene TRBV3-2) with TRBJ2-7, with D possibly TRBD2 on 5 matching bases. This CDR3 region has 16 residues. The germline CDR1 and CDR2 sequences are LGHDT and YNNKEL (reference sequence). The V end lost 0 bases, the J end lost 7 bases, and 19 bases lay between the germline ends. In DNA form, the CDR3 reads TGTGCCAGCAGCCAAGATTTGGCTAGCAGGCTGTCGGAGCAGTACTTC. Translating it yields CASSQDLASRLSEQYF.

The rearrangement uses TRBV28 and TRBJ1-4; D ambiguous. Deletions cut 1 base from V and 10 bases from J, with 10 bases between. The CDR3 length is 13 residues. Germline V gene lookup returns CDR1 MDHEN and CDR2 SYDVKM. The CDR3 DNA sequence: TGTGCCAGCAGTTTATTAGGCCAGGCAAAACTGTTTTTT. It is translated as CASSLLGQAKLFF. The whole variable domain, remainder taken from reference TRBV28 and TRBJ1-4, is DVKVTQSSRYLVKRTGEKVFLECVQDMDHENMFWYRQDPGLGLRLIYFSYDVKMKEKGDIPEGYSVSREKKERFSLILESASTNQTSMYLCASSLLGQAKLFFGSGTQLSVL.

This clone came up a few times. The genes are TRBV11-2 and TRBJ1-1, with a tentative D call TRBD1 (6 bases). V gave up 7 bases and J gave up 1 base, with 13 bases separating them. The CDR3 length is 14 residues. Germline V gives CDR1 SGHAT, CDR2 FQNNGV. The CDR3 DNA follows: TGTGCCAGCACCCAGACAGGATGGAACACTGAAGCTTTCTTT. Residues: CASTQTGWNTEAFF. The whole variable domain, filled in from reference TRBV11-2 and TRBJ1-1, reads EAGVAQSPRYKIIEKRQSVAFWCNPISGHATLYWYQQILGQGPKLLIQFQNNGVVDDSQLPKDRFSAERLKGVDSTLKIQPAKLEDSAVYLCASTQTGWNTEAFFGQGTRLTVV.

This clone has a single count. The CDR3 DNA reads as TGTGCCAGCAGCTTCCCGGGACAGGGGACAGATACGCAGTATTTT. It codes for CASSFPGQGTDTQYF. The V and J genes are TRBV3-1 (or the pseudogene TRBV3-2) and TRBJ2-3; 10 bases match TRBD1. CDR3 length: 15 residues. V was pared by 5 bases and J by 3 bases, with 5 bases of the junction left unmatched. Germline assignment: CDR1 LGHDT and CDR2 YNNKEL (reference sequence).

This chain uses TRBV7-9 with TRBJ1-4; no clear D gene. In germline, CDR1 is SEHNR, CDR2 FQNEAQ (reference sequence). V was trimmed by 4 bases and J by 7 bases, leaving 10 bases between them. The CDR3 covers 13 residues. For the CDR3, the DNA is TGTGCCAGCAGCTCGTGGTTGAGTGAAAAACTGTTTTTT. This codes for CASSSWLSEKLFF.

The chain carries TRBV27 and TRBJ2-2; D perhaps matches TRBD2 (6 bases). CDR3 length: 14 residues. In germline, CDR1 is MNHEY, CDR2 SMNVEV (reference sequence). Between the trimmed V and J ends, which lost 8 bases and 2 bases, there was a span of 12 bases. The CDR3 spells CASAGTPNTGELFF. The CDR3 bases are TGTGCCAGCGCCGGGACTCCTAACACCGGGGAGCTGTTTTTT.

The V and J genes are TRBV6-5 and TRBJ2-7; 7 bases fit TRBD1. Per the germline V gene, CDR1 is MNHEY and CDR2 is SVGAGI. V shed 6 bases and J 3 bases; nucleotides not matched to a gene: 11. This CDR3 has 15 residues. Here the CDR3 DNA reads TGTGCCAGCAGCCCCAGCCTCGGACAGGACTACGAGCAGTACTTC. It specifies CASSPSLGQDYEQYF.

The V and J genes are TRBV12-3 or TRBV12-4 and TRBJ2-1; perhaps TRBD2 as D (6 bases). This CDR3 spans 13 amino acids. V lost 5 bases, J lost 8 bases, and 13 bases lay in between. The CDR3: CASSVGLTDEQFF. The CDR3 nucleotides are TGTGCCAGCAGTGTGGGACTGACGGATGAGCAGTTCTTC.

The V and J genes are TRBV28 and TRBJ2-7, with 7 bases that match TRBD2. V was clipped by 4 bases and J by 7 bases; unmatched bases: 13. The CDR3 is 15 residues long. Germline values: CDR1 MDHEN, CDR2 SYDVKM. CDR3 in amino acids: CASSYGGGVPREQYF. CDR3 DNA: TGTGCCAGCAGTTATGGTGGGGGGGTCCCGCGGGAGCAGTACTTC. Based on the CDR3 plus reference TRBV28 and TRBJ2-7, the full variable domain is DVKVTQSSRYLVKRTGEKVFLECVQDMDHENMFWYRQDPGLGLRLIYFSYDVKMKEKGDIPEGYSVSREKKERFSLILESASTNQTSMYLCASSYGGGVPREQYFGPGTRLTVT.

The gene calls are TRBV5-1 and TRBJ1-3; the match to TRBD1 covers 7 bases. V lost 0 bases and J lost 3; bases outside the gene matches: 0. In germline, CDR1 is SGHRS, CDR2 YFSETQ. CDR3 length: 14 residues. CDR3 sequence reads: CASSLGQGGNTIYF. The CDR3 bases are TGCGCCAGCAGCTTGGGACAGGGTGGAAACACCATATATTTT.

The genes are TRBV5-1 and TRBJ2-1, with 10 bases matching TRBD1. CDR3 length: 17 residues. In germline, CDR1 is SGHRS, CDR2 YFSETQ. V lost 1 base, J lost 8 bases, and 12 bases stayed unmatched. CDR3 in amino acids: CASSLFPTGQGLYEQFF. In DNA form, the CDR3 reads TGCGCCAGCAGCTTGTTTCCAACGGGACAGGGGTTGTATGAGCAGTTCTTC.

This chain links TRBV12-3 or TRBV12-4 with TRBJ1-1; 10 nucleotides agree with TRBD1. After removal of 5 bases from V and 5 bases from J, the junction contained 2 bases not matched to a gene. The CDR3 runs to 13 residues. CDR3 sequence (DNA): TGTGCCAGCAGTCCGGGACAGGGGACTGAAGCTTTCTTT. It is translated as CASSPGQGTEAFF.

This clone was seen just once. CDR3 DNA: TGTGCCAGCAGTTTATCCCCCTTCGGGGGGGCGAACCATCAGCCCCAGCATTTT. Protein product: CASSLSPFGGANHQPQHF. The chain combines TRBV28 with TRBJ1-5; perhaps TRBD1 as D (6 bases). The CDR3 has 18 amino acids. With 1 base removed from V and 5 bases from J, the gap between germline ends came to 21 bases. Germline lookup yields CDR1 MDHEN and CDR2 SYDVKM.